The rows below give T cell receptor beta chains drawn from one sample of a study of T cells in Graves' hyperthyroidism and ophthalmopathy. TCRdb processed the multiplex PCR reads anew with MiXCR; each CDR3 protein has one entry. The sample shows a few hundred thousand distinct CDR3 sequences, around 42% of them seen only once. The sequenced material came from peripheral blood or thyroid tissue (not recorded which). These receptors were obtained from a woman aged 18-29 years with Graves' hyperthyroidism. Both conserved end residues are part of each CDR3. D genes are given only for firm matches. Rows may omit the clone size; those that give it use once, few, many or a size class.

TRBD2,few,TRBV7-3,TRBJ2-1,CASSSTSGRDEQFF,TGTGCCAGCAGCTCGACTAGCGGGAGAGATGAGCAGTTCTTC
NA,NA,TRBV5-1,TRBJ1-1,CASSSYANMNTEAFF,TGCGCCAGCAGCAGTTACGCCAACATGAACACTGAAGCTTTCTTT
NA,many,TRBV27,TRBJ1-1,CASSSLDEAFF,TGTGCCAGCAGTTCGCTAGATGAAGCTTTCTTT
NA,many,TRBV15,TRBJ1-5,CATSRQGREPQHF,TGTGCCACCAGCAGGCAGGGCAGGGAGCCCCAGCATTTT
TRBD2,few,TRBV10-3,TRBJ2-1,CAISESGTSGVGTSINEQFF,TGTGCCATCAGTGAGTCGGGGACTAGCGGGGTGGGAACATCAATCAATGAGCAGTTCTTC
NA,NA,TRBV12-3/TRBV12-4,TRBJ2-3,CASSFRGVDTDTQYF,TGTGCCAGCAGTTTCAGGGGTGTGGACACAGATACGCAGTATTTT
TRBD1,NA,TRBV7-3,TRBJ1-2,CASSASGGRDEHGYTF,TGTGCCAGCAGCGCATCAGGGGGCAGGGACGAGCATGGCTACACCTTC
NA,few,TRBV18,TRBJ1-6,CASSAPPSPLHF,TGTGCCAGCTCAGCACCCCCTTCACCCCTCCACTTT
TRBD1,many,TRBV4-2,TRBJ1-3,CASSQDGTVGNTIYF,TGTGCCAGCAGCCAAGATGGGACAGTGGGAAACACCATATATTTT
TRBD1,many,TRBV6-5,TRBJ1-2,CASSTRQGALSGYTF,TGTGCCAGCAGTACCCGACAGGGGGCTCTTTCTGGCTACACCTTC
TRBD1,NA,TRBV15,TRBJ1-2,CATSALGDSLNYGYTF,TGTGCCACCAGCGCGCTAGGGGACAGCTTAAACTATGGCTACACCTTC
NA,NA,TRBV12-3/TRBV12-4,TRBJ1-5,CASTDRPLGNQPQHF,TGTGCCAGCACGGACCGACCCCTGGGAAATCAGCCCCAGCATTTT
NA,many,TRBV6-5,TRBJ2-5,CASSLADRAGETQYF,TGTGCCAGCAGCCTCGCCGATCGGGCAGGGGAGACCCAGTACTTC
NA,NA,TRBV7-8,TRBJ1-5,CASSLALAGGRDEHF,TGTGCCAGCAGCTTAGCGCTCGCGGGAGGTAGGGATGAGCATTTT
NA,NA,TRBV9,TRBJ1-2,CASSRLNTNYGYTF,TGTGCCAGCAGCCGCTTAAACACAAACTATGGCTACACCTTC
NA,many,TRBV19,TRBJ1-2,CASNKGRGGYTF,TGTGCCAGTAACAAGGGACGGGGCGGCTACACCTTC
NA,many,TRBV4-3,TRBJ2-7,CASSQAGTYEQYF,TGCGCCAGCAGCCAAGCCGGCACCTACGAGCAGTACTTC